One and the same sample provided the 26 T cell receptor beta chains below, sequenced in a study of response to subunit inactivated influenza vaccine. TCRdb passed the RT-PCR reads through MiXCR, listing each CDR3 protein once. The data show some 850,000 distinct CDR3 sequences, approximately 18% seen once. The specimen comprised PBMCs from blood, sampled roughly 5 days after vaccination. Receptors were obtained from a man aged 50 to 60 who received an inactivated influenza vaccine.

In its sample, this clonotype was seen a few times. The chain has TRBV5-1 and TRBJ2-5, with a tentative D call TRBD2 (6 bases). Between the trimmed V and J ends, which lost 4 bases and 1 base, there was a span of 20 bases. Germline CDR1 SGHRS, CDR2 YFSETQ. This CDR3 is built from 17 residues. The CDR3: CASSPLGGEGSQETQYF. The CDR3 DNA sequence: TGCGCCAGCAGCCCCCTCGGGGGAGAAGGATCCCAAGAGACCCAGTACTTC.

Regarding this clonotype: This may be a read error: a much more frequent sequence differs by one nucleotide. The J gene is TRBJ2-7, the V gene TRBV12-3 or TRBV12-4; 8 bases agree with TRBD2. V was pared by 2 bases and J by 2 bases, with 2 bases of the junction left unmatched. This CDR3 is built from 14 residues. This CDR3 reads CASSLLGGAYEQYF. CDR3 nucleotides: TGTGCCAGCAGTTTACTCGGGGGGGCCTACGAGCAGTACTTC.

This clonotype was detected a few times. This chain uses TRBV18 with TRBJ2-1; D is uncertain. V lost 1 base and J 8 bases, leaving 9 bases between the germline ends. Germline CDR1 is KGHSH and CDR2 is LQKENI. The CDR3 covers 13 residues. CDR3 sequence reads: CASSPLARDEQFF. The CDR3 DNA is TGTGCCAGCTCACCACTCGCTCGAGATGAGCAGTTCTTC.

A few counts support this clonotype. The chain uses TRBV7-9 and TRBJ2-7; weak D call: TRBD1 (5 bases). There are 13 residues in the CDR3. V was trimmed by 10 bases and J by 0 bases, leaving 13 bases between them. The germline V gene has CDR1 SEHNR and CDR2 FQNEAQ (reference sequence). The CDR3 DNA sequence: TGTGCCACCCGGAGACAGAACTCCTACGAGCAGTACTTC. Protein product: CATRRQNSYEQYF.

This clonotype showed up just once. The chain uses TRBV2 and TRBJ1-4; TRBD1 might be the D (5 bases). Germline CDR1 reads SNHLY; CDR2 reads FYNNEI. The CDR3 spans 13 residues. V was shortened by 9 bases and J by 5 bases, with 13 bases between the two germline ends. Here the CDR3 reads CARAGLNNEKLFF. CDR3 nucleotides: TGTGCCAGGGCGGGGCTGAACAATGAAAAACTGTTTTTT.

The genes are TRBV2 and TRBJ2-1; TRBD2 matches at 9 bases. The length of the CDR3 is 17 residues. Unmatched junction bases numbered 13, after V lost 6 bases and J lost 4 bases. CDR1 is SNHLY, CDR2 FYNNEI, per germline. CDR3 bases: TGTGCCAGCAGCAGTTGGCCTTTAGCGGGAGAGTACAATGAGCAGTTCTTC. This sequence encodes CASSSWPLAGEYNEQFF.

This clonotype appeared a few times. The J gene is TRBJ2-4, the V gene TRBV12-3 or TRBV12-4; 10 nucleotides agree with TRBD2. The CDR3 runs 15 residues. Trimming at V came to 6 bases and at J to 9 bases, leaving 11 bases not matched to a gene. The CDR3 bases are TGTGCCAGCAGCACCTTTACTAGCGGGGTGGGCATTCAGTACTTC. Its translation is CASSTFTSGVGIQYF.

A few counts support this clonotype. V usage is TRBV20-1 and J usage is TRBJ2-7; 10 nucleotides agree with TRBD2. J lost 9 bases, V lost 2 bases, and 4 bases had no gene match. This CDR3 region has 12 residues. The V gene's germline CDR1 is DFQATT and CDR2 SNEGSKA (reference sequence). The CDR3 is CSARLAGAGQYF. The CDR3 region has the DNA TGCAGTGCTAGACTAGCGGGGGCAGGGCAGTACTTC.

This chain joins TRBV4-3 and TRBJ1-5; 8 nucleotides align to TRBD1. V lost 1 base, J lost 5 bases, and 4 bases stayed unmatched. Germline V CDR1 and CDR2: LGHNA, YSLEER. This CDR3 contains 15 residues. The CDR3 coding sequence is TGCGCCAGCAGCCAAGGGACAGGGATCGATCAGCCCCAGCATTTT. Translation gives CASSQGTGIDQPQHF.

This clonotype was counted a few times. V and J are TRBV12-3 or TRBV12-4 and TRBJ2-7; the match to TRBD1 covers 11 bases. This CDR3 is built from 14 residues. V lost 6 bases, J lost 3 bases, and 4 bases stayed unmatched. CDR3 loop: CASRGQGEIYEQYF. In nucleotides, the CDR3 is TGTGCCAGCAGGGGACAGGGGGAAATCTACGAGCAGTACTTC.

This clonotype appeared a few times. The J gene is TRBJ2-7, the V gene TRBV11-1, with a possible D match to TRBD2 (6 bases). V was trimmed by 3 bases and J by 5 bases, leaving 11 bases between them. Per germline, CDR1 SGHAT and CDR2 FQDESV (reference sequence). The CDR3 is 13 amino acids. DNA of the CDR3: TGTGCCAGCAGCTTGGGAGGTTTTAACGAGCAGTACTTC. It translates to CASSLGGFNEQYF. Full variable domain (rest looked up from reference TRBV11-1 and TRBJ2-7): EAEVAQSPRYKITEKSQAVAFWCDPISGHATLYWYRQILGQGPELLVQFQDESVVDDSQLPKDRFSAERLKGVDSTLKIQPAELGDSAMYLCASSLGGFNEQYFGPGTRLTVT.

This clonotype has just a few counts. The CDR3 sequence is CSAHTSVSTDTQYF. CDR3 bases: TGCAGTGCACACACTAGCGTCAGCACAGATACGCAGTATTTT. V is TRBV20-1 and J is TRBJ2-3; 7 bases line up with TRBD2. CDR3 length equals 14 residues. In germline, CDR1 is DFQATT, CDR2 SNEGSKA (reference sequence). V gave up 6 bases and J gave up 0 bases; unmatched junction bases: 6.

CDR3 coding DNA: TGTGCCAGCAGTTACATCATGGAGACCCAGTACTTC. Protein: CASSYIMETQYF. V usage is TRBV6-2 or TRBV6-3 and J usage is TRBJ2-5, with D uncertain. This CDR3 contains 12 residues. Germline CDR1 MNHEY, CDR2 SVGEGT. Trimming took off 2 bases at V and 5 bases at J, with 6 bases between the two ends.

In its sample, this clonotype was seen a few times. The CDR3 loop is CASSLVTSGGLGEQFF. CDR3 nucleotide sequence: TGCGCCAGCAGCTTGGTGACTAGCGGGGGTTTAGGTGAGCAGTTCTTC. The rearrangement links TRBV5-1 to TRBJ2-1; 12 bases are a match to TRBD2. Germline V CDR1 and CDR2: SGHRS, YFSETQ. CDR3 length: 16 residues. Germline trimming cut 0 bases from V and 9 bases from J; bases unmatched to any gene: 7.

V and J are TRBV28 and TRBJ2-1, with 11 bases fitting TRBD2. CDR1 is MDHEN, CDR2 SYDVKM, per germline. Germline trimming cut 4 bases from V and 3 bases from J; bases unmatched to any gene: 8. The CDR3 runs 17 residues. The CDR3 DNA is TGTGCCAGCAGTTCCTCAACTAGCGGGAGTTACTACAATGAGCAGTTCTTC. Translating gives CASSSSTSGSYYNEQFF.

In this sample, this clonotype turned up a few times. The chain is built from TRBV29-1 and TRBJ2-7; 7 bases are shared with TRBD1. CDR3 length equals 13 residues. Unmatched junction bases numbered 7, after V lost 4 bases and J lost 4 bases. Germline loops: CDR1 SQVTM, CDR2 ANQGSEA. CDR3 protein: CSVVGTAGYEQYF. CDR3 DNA: TGCAGCGTTGTCGGGACAGCCGGGTACGAGCAGTACTTC.

The chain joins TRBV25-1 to TRBJ1-1, with a weak D call TRBD1 (6 bases). The CDR3 is 13 residues long. V dropped 6 bases and J dropped 8 bases, with 16 bases sitting between them. Per the germline V gene, CDR1 is MGHDK and CDR2 is SYGVNS. The CDR3 loop is CASSSNHGTEAFF. In DNA form, the CDR3 reads TGTGCCAGCAGCTCGAATCACGGGACAGAAGCTTTCTTT.

The V call is TRBV12-3 or TRBV12-4, the J call TRBJ2-5; 10 bases line up with TRBD1. Germline trimming cut 6 bases from V and 6 bases from J; bases unmatched to any gene: 13. The CDR3 runs 16 residues. The CDR3 DNA follows: TGTGCCAGCAGCCCTATTCTGGACAGGGGGGAAAAGACCCAGTACTTC. Translating gives CASSPILDRGEKTQYF.

This clonotype was counted between two and nine times. The rearrangement links TRBV7-2 to TRBJ2-7; tentatively, D is TRBD1 or TRBD2 (6 bases each). With 4 bases removed from V and 5 bases from J, the gap between germline ends came to 18 bases. Germline V lookup: CDR1 SGHTA, CDR2 FQGNSA. The CDR3 is 15 residues long. This CDR3 is CASSWDGGSGDEQYF. The CDR3 nucleotides read TGTGCCAGCAGCTGGGACGGGGGCTCTGGGGACGAGCAGTACTTC.

This rearrangement joins TRBV28 to TRBJ2-7, with unresolved D. CDR3 length equals 13 residues. Germline V gene data show CDR1 as MDHEN and CDR2 as SYDVKM. V gave up 10 bases and J gave up 9 bases, with 22 bases separating them. CDR3 DNA sequence: TGTGCCATCGGCCCCGGGCTCCTCTGCCCGCAGTACTTC. Protein: CAIGPGLLCPQYF.

This clonotype appeared many times. This chain uses TRBV5-1 with TRBJ2-5; D not resolved. V lost 0 bases to trimming and J lost 4 bases, with 4 bases between them. Germline-derived CDR1 and CDR2 are SGHRS and YFSETQ. The CDR3 has 12 amino acids. The CDR3 DNA sequence: TGCGCCAGCAGCTTGGATGCAGAGACCCAGTACTTC. It yields the protein CASSLDAETQYF.

V usage is TRBV7-9 and J usage is TRBJ2-3; 10 bases line up with TRBD2. The germline V gene encodes CDR1 SEHNR and CDR2 FQNEAQ (reference sequence). With V trimmed by 1 base and J by 5 bases, 3 bases remained unmatched. The CDR3 is 15 amino acids. The CDR3 spells CASSLVGTSEDTQYF. The CDR3 region has the DNA TGTGCCAGCAGCTTAGTGGGGACTAGCGAAGATACGCAGTATTTT.

Only a few counts were recorded for this clonotype. The chain recombines TRBV20-1 with TRBJ2-5; no clear D. This CDR3 region has 11 residues. Trimming removed 2 bases from V and 4 bases from J, with 5 bases in between. The germline gives CDR1 DFQATT, CDR2 SNEGSKA (reference sequence). The chain's CDR3 is CSARFSETQYF. For the CDR3, the DNA is TGCAGTGCTAGATTTTCAGAGACCCAGTACTTC.

In its sample, this clonotype was seen a few times. This chain links TRBV5-4 with TRBJ2-5, with D perhaps TRBD2 (5 bases). Between the trimmed V and J ends, which lost 5 bases and 5 bases, there was a span of 16 bases. Germline V gene data show CDR1 as SGHNT and CDR2 as YYREEE (reference sequence). This CDR3 contains 14 residues. The CDR3 bases are TGTGCCAGCAGAAAAAGCGAGAGGGTGGAGACCCAGTACTTC. Translated, it gives CASRKSERVETQYF.

The chain is built from TRBV14 and TRBJ2-7, with 8 bases fitting TRBD1. Losses at the gene ends were 2 bases for V and 6 bases for J; bases not matched to a gene: 6. This CDR3 has 14 residues. From germline, CDR1 is SGHDN and CDR2 FVKESK. This CDR3 is CASSQNRGQGEQYF. CDR3 DNA: TGTGCCAGCAGCCAAAACAGAGGACAGGGCGAGCAGTACTTC.

The V gene is TRBV2, the J gene TRBJ2-5, with no clear D. This CDR3 contains 14 residues. V was pared by 3 bases and J by 2 bases, with 10 bases between. Germline assignment: CDR1 SNHLY and CDR2 FYNNEI. CDR3 nucleotides: TGTGCCAGCAGTGACAGACTTGTGCAAGAGACCCAGTACTTC. The encoded protein is CASSDRLVQETQYF. The entire variable domain, with the rest obtained from reference TRBV2 and TRBJ2-5, is as follows: EPEVTQTPSHQVTQMGQEVILRCVPISNHLYFYWYRQILGQKVEFLVSFYNNEISEKSEIFDDQFSVERPDGSNFTLKIRSTKLEDSAMYFCASSDRLVQETQYFGPGTRLLVL.